The present T cell receptor beta chain was sequenced within a study of post-analysis software for immune sequencing data. The overall study: Relapsing-remitting, secondary progressive and progressive-relapsing multiple sclerosis were all included among the disease courses.

Notes on the study in general: Relative to controls, patients with multiple sclerosis showed significantly lower normalized Chao1 diversity. When patients were compared with controls, 4 or 5 TRBV segments were more frequent, TRBV5-6, TRBV5-1 and TRBV20-1 among them.

As to this clonotype: Its antigen is not known.

Looked up from germline, CDR1 is SQVTM and CDR2 is ANQGSEA. The CDR3 spans 14 residues. Each TCR beta cDNA library carried unique molecular identifiers. From the PCR reads, TCRdb called clonotypes with MiXCR, one entry per CDR3 protein. This sample has more than 500,000 distinct CDR3 sequences, with around a third found just once. The receptor comes from a girl between 2 and 17 years old with multiple sclerosis. Sequenced: blood. V gene TRBV29-1 combines with J gene TRBJ2-2; 8 bases map to TRBD2. Here the CDR3 DNA reads TGCAGTGGGGGCGCGGGGGGTCGCACCGGGGAGCTGTTTTTT. Protein sequence: CSGGAGGRTGELFF.